Presented here are 3 T cell receptor beta chains from one specimen sequenced in a study of blood T cell repertoires in COVID-19. The protocol was immunoSEQ multiplex PCR, while the TCRdb copy is restricted to in-frame clones and leaves out a portion. This table has about 300,000 clones, approximately 90% appearing once. The sample taken for sequencing was peripheral blood. All receptors come from a woman in her forties or fifties with COVID-19, enrolled during active disease.

The chain links TRBV29-1 to TRBJ2-2, with D maybe TRBD2 (5 bases). The CDR3 sequence is 12 residues long. V lost 4 bases and J 5 bases, leaving 8 bases between the germline ends. In germline, CDR1 is SQVTM, CDR2 ANQGSEA. The CDR3 DNA reads TGCAGCGTTGTTGGAGGAACCGGGGAGCTGTTTTTT. It encodes CSVVGGTGELFF.

The chain is built from TRBV7-8 and TRBJ1-2; D remains ambiguous. The V gene lost 2 bases and the J gene lost 5 bases, with 6 bases spanning the gap. The CDR3 length is 12 residues. In germline, CDR1 is SGHVS, CDR2 FQNEAQ. The CDR3 reads CASSLTRYGYTF. CDR3 nucleotide sequence: TGTGCCAGCAGCTTAACTCGGTATGGCTACACCTTC.

This rearrangement joins TRBV6-5 to TRBJ1-1; D may be TRBD1 (5 bases). CDR3 size: 14 residues. Germline values: CDR1 MNHEY, CDR2 SVGAGI. The V gene lost 0 bases and the J gene lost 8 bases, with 13 bases spanning the gap. CDR3 residues: CASSYSLGRVEAFF. The CDR3 DNA sequence: TGTGCCAGCAGTTACTCCTTGGGCAGGGTCGAAGCTTTCTTT.